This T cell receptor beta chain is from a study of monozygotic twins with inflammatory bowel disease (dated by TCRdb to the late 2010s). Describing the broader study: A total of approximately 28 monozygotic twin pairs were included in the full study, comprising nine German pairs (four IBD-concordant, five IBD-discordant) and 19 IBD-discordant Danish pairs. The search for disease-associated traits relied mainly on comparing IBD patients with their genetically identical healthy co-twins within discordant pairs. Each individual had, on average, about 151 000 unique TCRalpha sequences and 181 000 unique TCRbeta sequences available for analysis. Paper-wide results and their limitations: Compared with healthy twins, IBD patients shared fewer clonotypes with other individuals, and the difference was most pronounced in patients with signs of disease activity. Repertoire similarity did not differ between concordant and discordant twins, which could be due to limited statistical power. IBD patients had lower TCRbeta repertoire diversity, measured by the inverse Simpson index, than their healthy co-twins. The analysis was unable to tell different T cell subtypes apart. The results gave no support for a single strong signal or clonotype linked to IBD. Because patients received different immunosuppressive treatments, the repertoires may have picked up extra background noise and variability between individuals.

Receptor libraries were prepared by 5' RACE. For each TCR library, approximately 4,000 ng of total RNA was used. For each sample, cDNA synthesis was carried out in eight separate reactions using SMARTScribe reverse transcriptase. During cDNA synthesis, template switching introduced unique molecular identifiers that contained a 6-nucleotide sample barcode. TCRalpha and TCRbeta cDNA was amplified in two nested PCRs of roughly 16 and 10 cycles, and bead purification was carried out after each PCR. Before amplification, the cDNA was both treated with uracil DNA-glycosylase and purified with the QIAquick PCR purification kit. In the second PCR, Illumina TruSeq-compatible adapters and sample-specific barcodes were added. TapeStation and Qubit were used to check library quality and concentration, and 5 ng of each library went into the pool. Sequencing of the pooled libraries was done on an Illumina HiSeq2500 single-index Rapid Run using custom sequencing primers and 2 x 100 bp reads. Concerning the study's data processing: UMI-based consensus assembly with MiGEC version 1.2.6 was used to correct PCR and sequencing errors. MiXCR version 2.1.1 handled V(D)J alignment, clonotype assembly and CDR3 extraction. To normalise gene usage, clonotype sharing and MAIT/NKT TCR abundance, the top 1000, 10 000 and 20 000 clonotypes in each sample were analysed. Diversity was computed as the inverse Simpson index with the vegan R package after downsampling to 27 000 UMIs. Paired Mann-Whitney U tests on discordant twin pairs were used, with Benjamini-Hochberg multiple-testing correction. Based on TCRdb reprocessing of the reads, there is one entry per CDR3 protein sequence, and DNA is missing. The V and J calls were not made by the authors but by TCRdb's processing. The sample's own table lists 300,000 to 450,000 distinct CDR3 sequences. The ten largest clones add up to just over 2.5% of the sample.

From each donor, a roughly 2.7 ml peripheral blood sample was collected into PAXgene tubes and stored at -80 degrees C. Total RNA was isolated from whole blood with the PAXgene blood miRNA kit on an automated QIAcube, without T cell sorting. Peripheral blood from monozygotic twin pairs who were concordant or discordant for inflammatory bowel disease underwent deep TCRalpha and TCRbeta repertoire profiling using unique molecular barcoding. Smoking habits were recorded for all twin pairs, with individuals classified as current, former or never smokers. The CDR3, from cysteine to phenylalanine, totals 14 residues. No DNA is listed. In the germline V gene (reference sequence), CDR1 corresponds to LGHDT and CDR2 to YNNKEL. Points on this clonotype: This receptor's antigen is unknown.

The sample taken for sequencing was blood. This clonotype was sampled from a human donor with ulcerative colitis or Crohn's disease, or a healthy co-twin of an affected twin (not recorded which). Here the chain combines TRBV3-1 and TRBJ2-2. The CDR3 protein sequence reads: CASSQVREIGELFF. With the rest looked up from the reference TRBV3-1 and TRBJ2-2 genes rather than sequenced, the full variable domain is DTAVSQTPKYLVTQMGNDKSIKCEQNLGHDTMYWYKQDSKKFLKIMFSYNNKELIINETVPNRFSPKSPDKAHLNLHINSLELGDSAVYFCASSQVREIGELFFGEGSRLTVL.